Listed below are T cell receptor beta chains from one sample, sequenced in a study of blood T cells in healthy people across ages. TCRdb independently ran MiXCR on the 5' RACE reads; one entry per CDR3 protein. The sample has under 1 million distinct CDR3 sequences, around 43% seen once. Sequenced: blood. These receptors were obtained from a man aged 55 to 70 in good health. Each CDR3 is given with its conserved first and last residue. The D gene is left open where the match is weak. The size field is filled for only some rows; it gives once, few, many or a size class.

size	V	length	J	D	DNA	CDR3
many	TRBV12-3/TRBV12-4	13	TRBJ2-7	NA	TGTGCCAGCAGTCCCGGACCCCTCTACGAGCAGTACTTC	CASSPGPLYEQYF
NA	TRBV7-6	16	TRBJ2-2	TRBD2	TGTGCCAGCAGCTCCCTTGGCGGGGGGAGGACCGGGGAGCTGTTTTTT	CASSSLGGGRTGELFF
few	TRBV5-4	14	TRBJ2-7	NA	TGTGCCAGCAGCTTGGGGCAGGTCGCCTACGAGCAGTACTTC	CASSLGQVAYEQYF
NA	TRBV29-1	14	TRBJ2-1	NA	TGCAGCGTTCAAGCGGGCCAGTCGAGTCATGAGCAGTTCTTC	CSVQAGQSSHEQFF
NA	TRBV7-2	15	TRBJ2-2	NA	TGTGCCAGCAGGGTCCGTCAGGGTGGAACCGGGGAGCTGTTTTTT	CASRVRQGGTGELFF
NA	TRBV12-3/TRBV12-4	16	TRBJ2-1	NA	TGTGCCAGCAGTTTAGCCGACCCGAGCTCCTACAATGAGCAGTTCTTC	CASSLADPSSYNEQFF
once	TRBV20-1	14	TRBJ1-1	NA	TGCAGTGCTGGAAGACAGGTTAAGAACACTGAAGCTTTCTTT	CSAGRQVKNTEAFF
NA	TRBV5-1	16	TRBJ2-5	NA	TGCGCCAGCAGCTTGACAGGGAATCTCCATCAAGAGACCCAGTACTTC	CASSLTGNLHQETQYF
NA	TRBV5-1	13	TRBJ1-4	NA	TGCGCCAGCAGTGGAACCTCTAATGAAAAACTGTTTTTT	CASSGTSNEKLFF
NA	TRBV15	15	TRBJ1-4	TRBD1	TGTGCCACCAGTGTTACAGGGGGCGCAAGGGAAAAACTGTTTTTT	CATSVTGGAREKLFF
NA	TRBV27	14	TRBJ2-5	TRBD2	TGTGCCAGCAGTAAAAGCGGGGACCGGGGGACCCAGTACTTC	CASSKSGDRGTQYF
few	TRBV27	11	TRBJ2-1	TRBD2	TGTGCCAGTCCGACTAGCCGCGAGCAGTTCTTC	CASPTSREQFF
few	TRBV11-2	15	TRBJ2-1	NA	TGTGCCAGCAGCCTAAGCAATACTGTATACAATGAGCAGTTCTTC	CASSLSNTVYNEQFF
NA	TRBV6-2/TRBV6-3	15	TRBJ2-1	NA	TGTGCCAGCAGTAGCCCACTAAGATGGTACAATGAGCAGTTCTTC	CASSSPLRWYNEQFF
NA	TRBV6-9	16	TRBJ2-4	TRBD1	TGTGCCAGCAGTTATTCGAGACAGGGGGGTAACAATGAGCAGTACTTC	CASSYSRQGGNNEQYF
NA	TRBV4-3	15	TRBJ2-2	NA	TGCGCCAGCAGCCAAGATCAAGCACCTTTGGGGGAGCTGTTTTTT	CASSQDQAPLGELFF
NA	TRBV20-1	15	TRBJ2-7	TRBD2	TGCAGTGCTAGAGGGGTAAGCGGGGCAACCTACGAGCAGTACTTC	CSARGVSGATYEQYF
few	TRBV20-1	13	TRBJ2-7	NA	TGCAGTGCTAGGGGCGGGCCTAACTACGAGCAGTACTTC	CSARGGPNYEQYF
few	TRBV7-9	17	TRBJ1-5	TRBD1	TGTGCCAGCAGCAAACTCGGGGGGACAGGGTCAAACCAGCCCCAGCATTTT	CASSKLGGTGSNQPQHF
NA	TRBV3-1	15	TRBJ2-7	TRBD1	TGTGCCAGCAGCGCGAGGGGACAGACATTATACGAGCAGTACTTC	CASSARGQTLYEQYF